This T cell receptor (beta chain) was profiled in a study of blood T cell repertoires in COVID-19 (dated by TCRdb to 2018 to 2021). Concerning the study at large: Samples from collaborators originated in the United States, Italy and Spain and spanned both the acute and convalescent phases of COVID-19. The repertoires were released in a freely available public database meant as a resource for research on the immune response to SARS-CoV-2. Where available, HLA class I and class II types were taken from metadata supplied by the sample provider and were not determined by assay-based typing. The sample metadata nearly always contained a de-identified subject ID, COVID-19 status, age in years and sex. The dataset comprised deeply sampled blood TCRbeta repertoires from subjects exposed to, actively infected with, or recovered from COVID-19. Samples were obtained from the ongoing ImmuneRACE study (first 160 participants) and from 1,254 subjects provided by 6 global collaborators. The material from the prospective study consisted of cDNA or gDNA derived from T cells, B-cell-depleted T cells, or PBMCs. General conclusions and limits of the study: The amount of clinical and demographic metadata varied by source and participant and was provided uncurated.

The immunoSEQ Assay, a bias-controlled multiplex PCR, was used to amplify TCRbeta CDR3 regions from genomic DNA. The published analysis was carried out like this. The number of nucleated cells in each sample was estimated by amplification of reference gene primers within the assay. Sequence reads were collapsed and filtered to measure the absolute abundance of every unique TCRbeta CDR3 rearrangement. For each sample, productive Simpson clonality was calculated by taking the square root of Simpson's diversity index across productive rearrangements. Drawn from immuneACCESS, this table holds only the in-frame rearrangements with V and J called that TCRdb kept. Clones are partly lost; checked studies trace under half to an unresolved V gene and leave the rest unexplained. V and J calls and clone size come straight from that table; D and trimming were deduced from the DNA. This sample holds roughly 250,000 clones; about nine tenths were observed only once. Jointly, the top ten make up about 6.9% of the sample.

Germline trimming amounts to 5 bases on V and 2 bases on J, with 4 as the count of junction bases outside the gene matches. The cysteine opens and the phenylalanine closes a CDR3 of 15 amino acids. The CDR3 DNA has 45 bases and is translated from base 1. The germline V gene provides CDR1 SGHTA and CDR2 FQGNSA. In the prospective study, participants were about 18 to 95 years old, resided in about two dozen geographic areas of the United States, and were enrolled through a virtual design. In the prospective study, cohorts were assigned on the basis of participant-reported clinical history obtained from a screening survey and a study questionnaire. Mobile phlebotomists in the prospective study collected whole blood, serum and a nasopharyngeal or oropharyngeal swab from every participant. Prospective study participants could optionally give additional blood draws and questionnaires over a roughly 2-month period. Blood samples from the prospective study were shipped frozen or at room temperature prior to DNA extraction.

Points on this clone: The antigen it binds to is not known. Nothing much larger sits one base from this clone, and base qualities are not available.

Recombination joined TRBV7-2 with TRBJ2-7, with 12 bases in between that match TRBD2. This receptor was identified in a woman between 25 and 40 years old with acute COVID-19. The sequencing input was PBMCs or T cells enriched from blood (not recorded which). The DNA sequence follows: TGTGCCAGCAGCGTCACTAGCGGGAGGACCTACGAGCAGTACTTC. Its protein is CASSVTSGRTYEQYF.